This TCR beta chain was recovered during a study of a mutant IDH1 vaccine in newly diagnosed glioma. From germline, CDR1 is ENHRY and CDR2 SYGVKD. V shed 4 bases and J 1 base; nucleotides not matched to a gene: 12. This CDR3 is 19 amino acids long. Clones were read by immunoSEQ multiplex PCR, and TCRdb kept only the in-frame ones, dropping some. The sample holds 84,000 or so clones, approximately 75% seen once. Time point reported: week 47, end of study. The study gave 300 ug of mutant IDH1 20-mer peptide per vaccine dose, with topical imiquimod. There were eight vaccinations for patients, given in weeks 1, 3, 5, 7, 11, 15, 19 and 23. As for this clone: Its specificity is unknown.

The sequence derives from a middle-aged man with glioma. The sequences come from PBMCs, collected from a glioma patient whose treatment included an IDH1 peptide vaccine. The chain carries TRBV10-3 and TRBJ2-3, with 12 positions matching TRBD2. For the CDR3, the DNA is TGTGCCATCAGTGGGTCTCGGACTAGCGGGACGGAGGGCACAGATACGCAGTATTTT. Its translation is CAISGSRTSGTEGTDTQYF.